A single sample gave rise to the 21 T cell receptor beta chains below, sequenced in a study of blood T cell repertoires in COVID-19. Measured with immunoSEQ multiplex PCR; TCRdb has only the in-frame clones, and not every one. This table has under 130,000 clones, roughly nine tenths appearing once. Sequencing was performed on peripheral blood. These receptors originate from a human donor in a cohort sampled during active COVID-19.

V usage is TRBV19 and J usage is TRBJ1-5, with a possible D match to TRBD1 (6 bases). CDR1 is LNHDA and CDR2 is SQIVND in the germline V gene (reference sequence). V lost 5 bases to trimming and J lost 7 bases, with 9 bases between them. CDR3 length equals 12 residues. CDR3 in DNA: TGTGCCAGTAGTGACAGGACACAGCCCCAGCATTTT. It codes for CASSDRTQPQHF.

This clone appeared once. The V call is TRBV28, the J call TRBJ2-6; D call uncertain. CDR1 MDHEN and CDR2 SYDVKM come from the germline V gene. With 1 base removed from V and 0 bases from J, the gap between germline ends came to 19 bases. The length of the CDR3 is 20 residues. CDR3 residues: CASSLSPARLLTSGANVLTF. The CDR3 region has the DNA TGTGCCAGCAGTTTATCCCCAGCCCGACTCTTAACCTCTGGGGCCAACGTCCTGACTTTC.

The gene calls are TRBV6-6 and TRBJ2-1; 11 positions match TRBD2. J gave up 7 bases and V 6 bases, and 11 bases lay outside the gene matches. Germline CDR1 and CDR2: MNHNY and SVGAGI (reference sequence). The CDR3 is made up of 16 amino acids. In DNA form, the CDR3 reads TGTGCCAGCAGCGCCATACTAGCGGGAGTCTGGAATGAGCAGTTCTTC. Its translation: CASSAILAGVWNEQFF.

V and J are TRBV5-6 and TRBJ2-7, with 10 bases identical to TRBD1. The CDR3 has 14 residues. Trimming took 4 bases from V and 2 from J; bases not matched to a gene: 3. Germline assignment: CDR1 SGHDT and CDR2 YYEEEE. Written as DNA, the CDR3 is TGTGCCAGCAGCACCGGACAGGGGGCCTACGAGCAGTACTTC. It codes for CASSTGQGAYEQYF.

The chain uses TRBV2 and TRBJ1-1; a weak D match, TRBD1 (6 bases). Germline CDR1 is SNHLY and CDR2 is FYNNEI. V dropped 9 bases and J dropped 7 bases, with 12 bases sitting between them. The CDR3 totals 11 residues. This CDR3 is CARGQRSEAFF. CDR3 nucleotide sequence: TGTGCCAGAGGACAGCGCAGTGAAGCTTTCTTT.

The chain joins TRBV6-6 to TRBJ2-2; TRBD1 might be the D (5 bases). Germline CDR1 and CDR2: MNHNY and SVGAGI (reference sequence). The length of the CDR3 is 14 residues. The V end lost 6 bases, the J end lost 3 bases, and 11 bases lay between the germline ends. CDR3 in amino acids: CASRGSGHTGELFF. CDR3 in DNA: TGTGCCAGCAGAGGCTCAGGGCACACCGGGGAGCTGTTTTTT.

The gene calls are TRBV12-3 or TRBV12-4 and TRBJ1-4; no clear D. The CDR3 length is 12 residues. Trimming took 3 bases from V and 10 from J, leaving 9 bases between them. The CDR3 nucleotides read TGTGCCAGCAGTTTTCGGGAGGGAAAACTGTTTTTT. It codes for CASSFREGKLFF.

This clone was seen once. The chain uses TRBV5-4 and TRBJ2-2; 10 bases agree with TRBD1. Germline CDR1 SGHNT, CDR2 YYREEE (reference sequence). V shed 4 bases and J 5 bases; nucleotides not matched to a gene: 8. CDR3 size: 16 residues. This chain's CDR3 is CASSVGQGSVTGELFF. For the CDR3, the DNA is TGTGCCAGCAGCGTGGGACAGGGGTCGGTGACCGGGGAGCTGTTTTTT.

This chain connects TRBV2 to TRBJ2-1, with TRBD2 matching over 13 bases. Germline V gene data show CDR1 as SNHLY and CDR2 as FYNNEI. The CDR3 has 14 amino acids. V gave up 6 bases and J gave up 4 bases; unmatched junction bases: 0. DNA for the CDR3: TGTGCCAGCAGACTAGCGGGAGGGTACAATGAGCAGTTCTTC. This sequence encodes CASRLAGGYNEQFF.

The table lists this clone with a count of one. CDR3 sequence: CASSLERSDTQYF. DNA of the CDR3: TGCGCCAGCAGCTTGGAGAGATCAGATACGCAGTATTTT. V and J are TRBV5-1 and TRBJ2-3; D not resolved. The CDR3 is 13 amino acids. Germline values: CDR1 SGHRS, CDR2 YFSETQ. V was pared by 0 bases and J by 4 bases, with 6 bases between.

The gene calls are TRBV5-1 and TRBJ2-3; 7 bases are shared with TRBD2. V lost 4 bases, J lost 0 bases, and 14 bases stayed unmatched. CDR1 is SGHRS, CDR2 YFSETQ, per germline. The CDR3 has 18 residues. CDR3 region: CASSLPGGGTSSTDTQYF. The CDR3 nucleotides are TGCGCCAGCAGCCTCCCTGGCGGGGGAACCTCTAGCACAGATACGCAGTATTTT.

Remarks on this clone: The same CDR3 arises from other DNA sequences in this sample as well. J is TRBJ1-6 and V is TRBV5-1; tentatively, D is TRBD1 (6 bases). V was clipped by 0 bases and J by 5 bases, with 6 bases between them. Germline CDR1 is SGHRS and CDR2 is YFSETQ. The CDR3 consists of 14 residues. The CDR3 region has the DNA TGCGCCAGCAGCTTGGGGACAGATAATTCACCCCTCCACTTT. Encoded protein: CASSLGTDNSPLHF.

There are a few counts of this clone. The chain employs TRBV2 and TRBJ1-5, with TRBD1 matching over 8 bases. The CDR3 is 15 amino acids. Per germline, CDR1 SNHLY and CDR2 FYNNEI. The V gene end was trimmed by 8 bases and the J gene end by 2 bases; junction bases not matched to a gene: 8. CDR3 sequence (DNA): TGTGCCAGCGACCAGGGGGCCACACGCAATCAGCCCCAGCATTTT. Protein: CASDQGATRNQPQHF.

The CDR3 here is CASSLRRAGLTYNEQFF. CDR3 DNA: TGTGCCAGCAGCTTGCGGCGCGCGGGGCTCACCTACAATGAGCAGTTCTTC. The J gene is TRBJ2-1, the V gene TRBV7-2; TRBD2 might be the D (6 bases). The CDR3 sequence is 17 residues long. Trimming took 3 bases from V and 2 from J, leaving 17 bases between them. Germline assignment: CDR1 SGHTA and CDR2 FQGNSA. The whole variable domain, filled in from reference TRBV7-2 and TRBJ2-1, reads GAGVSQSPSNKVTEKGKDVELRCDPISGHTALYWYRQSLGQGLEFLIYFQGNSAPDKSGLPSDRFSAERTGGSVSTLTIQRTQQEDSAVYLCASSLRRAGLTYNEQFFGPGTRLTVL.

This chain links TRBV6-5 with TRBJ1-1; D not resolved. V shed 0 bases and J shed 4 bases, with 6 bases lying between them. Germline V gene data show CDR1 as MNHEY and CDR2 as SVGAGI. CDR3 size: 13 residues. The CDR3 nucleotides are TGTGCCAGCAGTTACTCGCGTGGCACTGAAGCTTTCTTT. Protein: CASSYSRGTEAFF.

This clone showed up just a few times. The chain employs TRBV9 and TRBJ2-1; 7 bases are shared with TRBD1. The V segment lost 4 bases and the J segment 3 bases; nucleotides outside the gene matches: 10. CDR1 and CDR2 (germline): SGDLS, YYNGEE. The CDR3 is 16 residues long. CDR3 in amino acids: CASSPFPGQDYNEQFF. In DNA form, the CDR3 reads TGTGCCAGCAGCCCTTTCCCCGGACAGGACTACAATGAGCAGTTCTTC.

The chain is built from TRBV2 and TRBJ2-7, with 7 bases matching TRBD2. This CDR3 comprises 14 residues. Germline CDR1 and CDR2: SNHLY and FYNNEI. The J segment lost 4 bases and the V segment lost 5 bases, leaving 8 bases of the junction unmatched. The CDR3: CASSRTGGRYEQYF. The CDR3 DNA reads TGTGCCAGCAGTAGAACGGGGGGTAGGTACGAGCAGTACTTC.

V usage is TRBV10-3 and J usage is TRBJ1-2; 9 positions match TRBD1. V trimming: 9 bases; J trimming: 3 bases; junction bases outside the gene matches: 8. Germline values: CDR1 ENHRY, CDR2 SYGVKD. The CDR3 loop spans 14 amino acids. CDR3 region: CAITTGGADYGYTF. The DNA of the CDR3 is TGTGCCATTACTACAGGGGGCGCGGACTATGGCTACACCTTC.

CDR3 residues: CASSAGYSNQPQHF. The CDR3 DNA is TGTGCCAGTAGTGCCGGGTATAGCAATCAGCCCCAGCATTTT. This sequence joins TRBV19 and TRBJ1-5; D ambiguous. Trimming shortened V by 5 bases and J by 0 bases, and 8 bases separated the two germline ends. The CDR3 has 14 amino acids. Germline V CDR1 and CDR2: LNHDA, SQIVND (reference sequence).

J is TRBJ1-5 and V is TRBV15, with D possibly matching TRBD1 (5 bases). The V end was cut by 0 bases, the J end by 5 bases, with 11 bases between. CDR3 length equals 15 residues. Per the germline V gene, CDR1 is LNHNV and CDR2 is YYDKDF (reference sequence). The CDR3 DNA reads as TGTGCCACCAGCAGAGATTCGACAGAACATCAGCCCCAGCATTTT. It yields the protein CATSRDSTEHQPQHF.

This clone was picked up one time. The CDR3 coding sequence is TGTGCCAGCAGCTTGGCATTCGGGGGACAGGGAGAGGACAATGAGCAGTTCTTC. Residues: CASSLAFGGQGEDNEQFF. The chain carries TRBV5-4 and TRBJ2-1; the match to TRBD1 covers 9 bases. Germline lookup yields CDR1 SGHNT and CDR2 YYREEE (reference sequence). The V gene end was trimmed by 0 bases and the J gene end by 5 bases; junction bases not matched to a gene: 12. The CDR3 length is 18 residues.